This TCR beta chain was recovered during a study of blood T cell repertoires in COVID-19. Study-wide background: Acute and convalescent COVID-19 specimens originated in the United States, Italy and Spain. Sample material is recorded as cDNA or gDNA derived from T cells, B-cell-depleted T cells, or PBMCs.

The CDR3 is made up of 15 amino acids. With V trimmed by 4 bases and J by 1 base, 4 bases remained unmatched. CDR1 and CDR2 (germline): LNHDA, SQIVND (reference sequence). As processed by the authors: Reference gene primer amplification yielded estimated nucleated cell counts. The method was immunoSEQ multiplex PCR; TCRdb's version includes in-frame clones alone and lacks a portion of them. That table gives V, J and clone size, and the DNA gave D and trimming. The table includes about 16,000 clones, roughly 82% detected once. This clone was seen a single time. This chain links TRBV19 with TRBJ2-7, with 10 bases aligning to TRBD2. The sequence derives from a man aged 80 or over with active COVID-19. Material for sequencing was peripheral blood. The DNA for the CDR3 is TGTGCCAGTAGTAGCAAGACTAGCGGGTCCTACGAGCAGTACTTC. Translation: CASSSKTSGSYEQYF.